In this sample, the clone carrying this T cell receptor (beta chain) turned up many times. The antigen is not known. The data originate from a study of identical twins. Points from the study as a whole: The study found that models underestimated out-of-frame TCR alpha sharing in monozygotic twins. High-abundance cord blood beta clonotypes had fewer insertions; memory repertoires showed none. Out-of-frame alpha sequences shared by twins were enriched for low generation probability. Diverse VJ usage suggested most zero-insertion clonotypes were not invariant T cells.

TCRdb reprocessed the 5' RACE reads with MiXCR, giving one entry per CDR3 protein. Among 500,000 to 650,000 distinct CDR3 sequences listed, 7% to 7.5% were seen once. The same specimen was also included in a second study, on yellow fever vaccine responses in identical twins.

The sequencing input was PBMCs. The clonotype originates from a young woman in good health.

The DNA of the CDR3 is TGCGCCAGCAGCTTGATTGGGACTAGCGCCAATGAGCAGTTCTTC. The encoded protein is CASSLIGTSANEQFF. The rearrangement joins TRBV5-1 to TRBJ2-1; 10 nucleotides line up with TRBD2. Per the germline V gene, CDR1 is SGHRS and CDR2 is YFSETQ. This CDR3 comprises 15 residues. J lost 6 bases, V lost 1 base, and 4 bases had no gene match.